This TCR beta chain was sequenced for a study of siplizumab effects on memory and regulatory T cells. The study, taken as a whole, reports: Unstimulated naive T cells seemed to show more diversity than memory cells did, and they also seemed to be among the major contributors to the alloresponse. The majority of clones, roughly 80-96% of proliferating CD4+ or CD8+ clones, lacked an assignable naive or memory phenotype. Confirmation was lacking for the suppressive function of proliferating Tregs derived from siplizumab cultures.

The V end lost 0 bases, the J end lost 1 base, and 7 bases lay between the germline ends. The germline V gene has CDR1 MGHRA and CDR2 YSYEKL. The CDR3 spans 14 residues. As to this clone: The target antigen is unknown.

Generated by immunoSEQ multiplex PCR, the TCRdb table keeps only in-frame clones and is missing some. Here the sample spans 100,000 to 110,000 clones, roughly 93% being singletons. The TCR comes from a human donor in good health. The chain uses TRBV4-1 and TRBJ2-7; D unresolved. Sample: non-Treg CD4+ T cells sorted from blood. CDR3 DNA sequence: TGCGCCAGCAGCCAAGATCCGAGATCCTACGAGCAGTACTTC. Its translation is CASSQDPRSYEQYF.